This record concerns one T cell receptor (beta chain) sequence. Its antigen is undetermined. This sample stems from a study of T cell responses to AZD1222 COVID-19 vaccine. Findings and caveats of the study: There were vaccine-associated CD4 TCRs across spike, dominant at 160-218 and 743-854.

Profiled with immunoSEQ multiplex PCR; TCRdb holds only in-frame clones, not every one. The sample contains 140,000 to 150,000 clones, approximately 85% of which appear only once. The source material was peripheral blood, sampled on day 0 of AZD1222 vaccination. The source of this sequence is an adult in good health.

CDR3 nucleotide sequence: TGTGCCAGCAGCTCGCACTTGCAAGCGATTGGCGGGGAGCTGTTTTTT. It is translated as CASSSHLQAIGGELFF. The J gene is TRBJ2-2, the V gene TRBV7-9; D is unclear. Germline V CDR1 and CDR2: SEHNR, FQNEAQ (reference sequence). CDR3 length: 16 residues. V was clipped by 4 bases and J by 7 bases, with 19 bases between them.